The clone carrying this T cell receptor (beta chain) was recorded once. The data originate from a study of blood T cells in healthy people across ages. PCR was performed a second time for about 7 to 11 cycles using a sample-barcoded 5' primer and a J-beta primer mix. MiXCR, run by TCRdb on the 5' RACE reads, gives a single entry per CDR3 protein. The table records around 1,500,000 distinct CDR3 sequences, 42% of them present only once. The V gene end was trimmed by 6 bases and the J gene end by 4 bases; junction bases not matched to a gene: 8. CDR1 and CDR2 (germline): MNHNY, SVGAGI (reference sequence). This CDR3 spans 15 amino acids.

Sequenced material: blood. The chain has TRBV6-6 and TRBJ1-2, with TRBD1 matching over 10 bases. The clonotype originates from a woman aged 18-29 years in good health. The DNA for the CDR3 is TGTGCCAGCAGCCCGAACCGACAGGGGGCCTATGGCTACACCTTC. Its protein product is CASSPNRQGAYGYTF.